The clone carrying this T cell receptor (beta chain) appeared once. The data derive from a study of shared clonotypes between healthy human individuals. The CDR3 consists of 13 residues. Germline CDR1 and CDR2: SGHVS and FNYEAQ. The ends were cut back, 0 bases at V and 6 bases at J, with 9 bases in the middle. Clones were read by immunoSEQ multiplex PCR, and TCRdb kept only the in-frame ones, dropping some. The sample consists of around 1.6 million clones, approximately 98% of them appearing once. This TCR came from a young man in good health. The V and J genes are TRBV7-6 and TRBJ2-7, with D perhaps TRBD2 (6 bases). The sample consisted of naive CD4+ T cells sorted from blood. Subset meaning: CD45RA+ positively selected. The CDR3 DNA follows: TGTGCCAGCAGCTTAGCCCGGGGAGGCGAGCAGTACTTC. It specifies CASSLARGGEQYF. Filled out from reference TRBV7-6 and TRBJ2-7, the complete variable domain reads GAGVSQSPRYKVTKRGQDVALRCDPISGHVSLYWYRQALGQGPEFLTYFNYEAQQDKSGLPNDRFSAERPEGSISTLTIQRTEQRDSAMYRCASSLARGGEQYFGPGTRLTVT.